A single sample gave rise to the 27 T cell receptor beta chains below, sequenced in a study of cytomegalovirus exposure and HLA in healthy donors. The PCR was carried out with 60 Vbeta primers and 13 Jbeta primers. Measured with immunoSEQ multiplex PCR; TCRdb has only the in-frame clones, and not every one. This sample yields approximately 150,000 clones, of which approximately 71% are seen a single time; less than 5% belongs to the top ten. Sequences were obtained from PBMCs. The origin of the receptors is a male donor in good health and CMV-seronegative.

This clone was observed a few times. Here the CDR3 DNA reads TGTGCCAGCAGCTTTCCGACAGGGAGGACTGAAGCTTTCTTT. This translates into CASSFPTGRTEAFF. This sequence joins TRBV11-2 and TRBJ1-1, with TRBD1 matching 7 bases. The CDR3 totals 14 residues. Trimming removed 3 bases from V and 5 bases from J; junction bases left unmatched: 6. Germline values: CDR1 SGHAT, CDR2 FQNNGV.

This chain links TRBV2 with TRBJ2-3; 11 nucleotides agree with TRBD2. This CDR3 has 18 amino acids. V trimming: 3 bases; J trimming: 1 base; junction bases outside the gene matches: 9. CDR1 is SNHLY, CDR2 FYNNEI, per germline. The CDR3 spells CASSEEASGRPGTDTQYF. DNA of the CDR3: TGTGCCAGCAGTGAGGAGGCTAGCGGGAGGCCGGGCACAGATACGCAGTATTTT.

The gene calls are TRBV27 and TRBJ1-1, with D possibly TRBD1 on 6 matching bases. CDR3 size: 13 residues. Germline loops: CDR1 MNHEY, CDR2 SMNVEV (reference sequence). Trimming removed 6 bases at V and 7 bases at J, with 15 bases between. DNA for the CDR3: TGTGCCAGCAGGGAACAGGGAGCCATTGAAGCTTTCTTT. Its translation: CASREQGAIEAFF.

The chain joins TRBV4-1 to TRBJ2-4, with TRBD2 matching 15 bases. This CDR3 is built from 18 residues. Germline CDR1 and CDR2: MGHRA and YSYEKL. The trim removed 6 bases at V and 1 base at J, leaving 7 bases unmatched. This CDR3 is CASSPGLAGGPAKNIQYF. CDR3 coding DNA: TGCGCCAGCAGTCCTGGACTAGCGGGGGGGCCGGCCAAAAACATTCAGTACTTC.

Only one count was recorded for this clone. This chain joins TRBV7-9 and TRBJ2-7; possibly TRBD1 for D (5 bases). This CDR3 contains 13 residues. Trimming shortened V by 1 base and J by 3 bases, and 7 bases separated the two germline ends. Germline assignment: CDR1 SEHNR and CDR2 FQNEAQ (reference sequence). The chain's CDR3 is CASSLVGHYEQYF. CDR3 DNA: TGTGCCAGCAGCTTAGTTGGACACTACGAGCAGTACTTC.

V and J are TRBV5-6 and TRBJ1-2, with D perhaps TRBD1 (6 bases). Trimming stripped 4 bases from V and 4 bases from J, with 17 bases between. CDR3 length equals 15 residues. Germline V gene lookup returns CDR1 SGHDT and CDR2 YYEEEE. CDR3 residues: CASSEETGYPYGYTF. The CDR3 DNA is TGTGCCAGCAGCGAAGAAACAGGGTACCCCTATGGCTACACCTTC.

The chain couples TRBV28 to TRBJ1-2; perhaps TRBD1 as D (5 bases). Germline loops: CDR1 MDHEN, CDR2 SYDVKM. The CDR3 runs 13 residues. The V end was cut by 2 bases, the J end by 4 bases, with 8 bases between. CDR3 sequence: CASSLQGPYGYTF. The CDR3 nucleotides are TGTGCCAGCAGTTTACAGGGCCCCTATGGCTACACCTTC.

The chain is built from TRBV7-2 and TRBJ2-3; weak D call: TRBD2 (5 bases). There are 15 residues in the CDR3. The V gene lost 5 bases and the J gene lost 0 bases, with 12 bases spanning the gap. The germline V gene has CDR1 SGHTA and CDR2 FQGNSA. In DNA, the CDR3 is TGTGCCAGCAGCCAGCGGAACCCTAGCACAGATACGCAGTATTTT. It translates to CASSQRNPSTDTQYF. The full variable domain, with the rest looked up from reference TRBV7-2 and TRBJ2-3, is GAGVSQSPSNKVTEKGKDVELRCDPISGHTALYWYRQSLGQGLEFLIYFQGNSAPDKSGLPSDRFSAERTGGSVSTLTIQRTQQEDSAVYLCASSQRNPSTDTQYFGPGTRLTVL.

This clone was seen more than once but under ten times. The rearrangement links TRBV9 to TRBJ1-2, with D tentatively TRBD1 (6 bases). The CDR3 has 14 residues. The germline gives CDR1 SGDLS, CDR2 YYNGEE. V gave up 4 bases and J gave up 0 bases, with 10 bases separating them. CDR3 nucleotide sequence: TGTGCCAGCAGCCAAGGGGGAACTAACTATGGCTACACCTTC. As protein: CASSQGGTNYGYTF. The whole variable domain, remainder taken from reference TRBV9 and TRBJ1-2, is DSGVTQTPKHLITATGQRVTLRCSPRSGDLSVYWYQQSLDQGLQFLIQYYNGEERAKGNILERFSAQQFPDLHSELNLSSLELGDSALYFCASSQGGTNYGYTFGSGTRLTVV.

The gene calls are TRBV6-5 and TRBJ2-7, with 7 bases lining up with TRBD1. Per germline, CDR1 MNHEY and CDR2 SVGAGI. Trimming took 2 bases from V and 1 from J; bases not matched to a gene: 5. CDR3 size: 15 residues. CDR3 sequence reads: CASSYADRASYEQYF. Here the CDR3 DNA reads TGTGCCAGCAGTTACGCAGACAGGGCTTCCTACGAGCAGTACTTC.

The CDR3 region has the DNA TGTGCCAGCAGTTACCGGGACAGGGGTTCACCCCTCCACTTT. Its protein product is CASSYRDRGSPLHF. The V gene is TRBV6-5, the J gene TRBJ1-6; the match to TRBD1 covers 10 bases. From germline, CDR1 is MNHEY and CDR2 SVGAGI. Trimming removed 2 bases from V and 9 bases from J; junction bases left unmatched: 1. This CDR3 contains 14 residues.

This clone has more than one count but fewer than ten. One junction end does not reproduce the germline sequence, and a read error may be involved. The J gene is TRBJ1-4, the V gene TRBV7-9; possible D gene TRBD1, 6 bases. Germline V CDR1 and CDR2: SEHNR, FQNEAQ (reference sequence). This CDR3 has 12 residues. CDR3 coding DNA: TGTTCCAGCAGCACAGGGAGCGAAAAACTGTTTTTT. This sequence encodes CSSSTGSEKLFF.

Comments on this clone: The same CDR3 can be traced to other DNA sequences in this sample. The CDR3 loop is CASSLAGGTGYTF. The CDR3 region has the DNA TGTGCCAGCAGCTTAGCGGGCGGGACTGGCTACACCTTC. This chain joins TRBV7-9 and TRBJ1-2; possibly TRBD1 for D (5 bases). V shed 0 bases and J shed 7 bases, with 9 bases lying between them. This CDR3 region has 13 residues. Germline-derived CDR1 and CDR2 are SEHNR and FQNEAQ (reference sequence).

This clone was seen more than once but under ten times. V usage is TRBV19 and J usage is TRBJ1-2; D remains unclear. The CDR3 contains 15 residues. V was trimmed by 4 bases and J by 0 bases, leaving 12 bases between them. Per the germline V gene, CDR1 is LNHDA and CDR2 is SQIVND (reference sequence). This CDR3 reads CASSSSGSANYGYTF. In DNA, the CDR3 is TGTGCCAGTAGTAGCTCGGGGTCGGCTAACTATGGCTACACCTTC.

The chain uses TRBV4-2 and TRBJ2-3, with a weak D call TRBD2 (5 bases). The CDR3 sequence is 15 residues long. From germline, CDR1 is LGHNA and CDR2 YNFKEQ. Deletions cut 2 bases from V and 3 bases from J, with 12 bases between. The CDR3 spells CASSQRWESTDTQYF. CDR3 bases: TGTGCCAGCAGCCAACGATGGGAGTCGACAGATACGCAGTATTTT.

This chain uses TRBV19 with TRBJ2-4, with TRBD2 as a possible D gene (5 bases). V lost 3 bases and J 4 bases, leaving 16 bases between the germline ends. Germline values: CDR1 LNHDA, CDR2 SQIVND (reference sequence). The CDR3 consists of 16 residues. The CDR3 here is CASSIWGLGGKNIQYF. In nucleotides, the CDR3 is TGTGCCAGTAGTATTTGGGGTCTCGGCGGGAAAAACATTCAGTACTTC.

V is TRBV6-1 and J is TRBJ2-1; 13 bases fit TRBD2. This CDR3 is built from 16 residues. V dropped 4 bases and J dropped 4; count of bases not matched to a gene: 4. Germline loops: CDR1 MNHNS, CDR2 SASEGT. This CDR3 reads CASSAWTSGSYNEQFF. Written as DNA, the CDR3 is TGTGCCAGCAGTGCCTGGACTAGCGGGAGTTACAATGAGCAGTTCTTC.

The CDR3 is CASSIRAGPSQPQHF. CDR3 coding DNA: TGTGCCAGTAGTATACGAGCAGGGCCCAGTCAGCCCCAGCATTTT. The rearrangement joins TRBV19 to TRBJ1-5; possibly TRBD1 for D (5 bases). V shed 2 bases and J shed 6 bases, with 14 bases lying between them. Germline values: CDR1 LNHDA, CDR2 SQIVND (reference sequence). This CDR3 is built from 15 residues.

The rearrangement links TRBV5-4 to TRBJ1-1, with D possibly being TRBD1 (6 bases). Trimming left V 4 bases short and J 6 bases short, with 13 bases between. Germline V gene data show CDR1 as SGHNT and CDR2 as YYREEE (reference sequence). CDR3 length: 13 residues. In nucleotides, the CDR3 is TGTGCCAGCAGCATAAGACAGGTCTCTGAAGCTTTCTTT. Translated, it gives CASSIRQVSEAFF.

This clone was counted between two and nine times. The gene calls are TRBV5-5 and TRBJ1-1, with TRBD1 identical over 7 bases. Germline V lookup: CDR1 SGHKS, CDR2 YYEKEE (reference sequence). The CDR3 has 17 amino acids. J lost 1 base, V lost 4 bases, and 13 bases had no gene match. The CDR3 nucleotides read TGTGCCAGCAGCCTCAGTTTTTATGGGACAGCGAACACTGAAGCTTTCTTT. Its protein product is CASSLSFYGTANTEAFF.

CDR3 amino acids: CASSLGGGSKPQHF. The CDR3 nucleotides read TGTGCCAGCAGCTTAGGAGGGGGAAGTAAGCCCCAGCATTTT. This chain uses TRBV11-2 with TRBJ1-5; the D gene is possibly TRBD1 (6 bases). CDR3 size: 14 residues. Germline lookup yields CDR1 SGHAT and CDR2 FQNNGV. The ends were cut back, 1 base at V and 8 bases at J, with 12 bases in the middle.

Worth noting for this clone: This sample includes further DNA sequences coding for the same CDR3. The chain combines TRBV6-5 with TRBJ1-2; 10 nucleotides line up with TRBD1. With 6 bases clipped from V and 5 bases from J, the junction kept 9 bases outside the gene matches. This CDR3 spans 15 amino acids. From germline, CDR1 is MNHEY and CDR2 SVGAGI. CDR3 bases: TGTGCCAGCAGCCGGGACAGGGGAGAAGCGTATGGCTACACCTTC. Translating gives CASSRDRGEAYGYTF.

The chain is built from TRBV28 and TRBJ2-7; 7 positions agree with TRBD2. The length of the CDR3 is 16 residues. V trimming: 6 bases; J trimming: 1 base; junction bases outside the gene matches: 12. Germline assignment: CDR1 MDHEN and CDR2 SYDVKM. CDR3 loop: CASSFASAGPSYEQYF. The CDR3 coding sequence is TGTGCCAGCAGCTTTGCCTCAGCGGGGCCGTCCTACGAGCAGTACTTC.

The chain joins TRBV4-2 to TRBJ1-4; TRBD1 is a possible D gene (6 bases). V was trimmed by 3 bases and J by 5 bases, leaving 13 bases between them. Germline values: CDR1 LGHNA, CDR2 YNFKEQ. The CDR3 totals 15 residues. This chain's CDR3 is CASSHDSTGNEKLFF. The CDR3 coding sequence is TGTGCCAGCAGCCATGACTCGACAGGAAATGAAAAACTGTTTTTT.

The chain links TRBV4-2 to TRBJ2-3, with D possibly being TRBD2 (7 bases). V was clipped by 10 bases and J by 4 bases, with 15 bases between them. The CDR3 has 13 amino acids. Germline V gives CDR1 LGHNA, CDR2 YNFKEQ. The DNA for the CDR3 is TGTGCCACGGGGGCGGGGGCCTCAGATACGCAGTATTTT. Its translation is CATGAGASDTQYF.

This chain joins TRBV12-5 and TRBJ2-7; 8 nucleotides line up with TRBD1. The germline V gene has CDR1 LGHNT and CDR2 FRNRAP. The CDR3 loop spans 15 amino acids. Trimming took 1 base from V and 2 from J; bases not matched to a gene: 4. This CDR3 reads CASGLGDRLTYEQYF. The CDR3 bases are TGTGCTAGTGGTTTGGGGGACAGGCTGACCTACGAGCAGTACTTC. The complete variable domain, with remaining parts taken from reference TRBV12-5 and TRBJ2-7, reads DARVTQTPRHKVTEMGQEVTMRCQPILGHNTVFWYRQTMMQGLELLAYFRNRAPLDDSGMPKDRFSAEMPDATLATLKIQPSEPRDSAVYFCASGLGDRLTYEQYFGPGTRLTVT.

The rearrangement uses TRBV5-4 and TRBJ1-1, with a possible D match to TRBD1 (6 bases). Germline V gene lookup returns CDR1 SGHNT and CDR2 YYREEE (reference sequence). This CDR3 has 12 residues. V lost 4 bases and J 4 bases, leaving 8 bases between the germline ends. CDR3 DNA sequence: TGTGCCAGCAGCCAAGGGGGCACTGAAGCTTTCTTT. This sequence encodes CASSQGGTEAFF.